The rows below give T cell receptor beta chains drawn from one sample of a study of cytomegalovirus exposure and HLA in healthy donors. Here immunoSEQ multiplex PCR was the method, and the copy in TCRdb shows in-frame clones only, minus some. In the table there are tens of thousands of clones, roughly 79% of which are singletons. The material sequenced was PBMCs. Source of these receptors: a man aged 45-65 years in good health and CMV-seronegative. Both conserved end residues are part of each CDR3. A D gene is named only where the DNA matches it firmly. Rows may omit the clone size; those that give it use once, few, many or a size class.

clone_size j_call v_call d_call cdr3_aa cdr3_nt
NA TRBJ1-1 TRBV4-1 NA CASSQIIVWSNTEAFF TGCGCCAGCAGCCAAATAATAGTTTGGTCGAACACTGAAGCTTTCTTT
NA TRBJ2-1 TRBV18 TRBD2 CASSPRPAGGTNEQFF TGTGCCAGCTCACCACGGCCAGCGGGAGGGACCAATGAGCAGTTCTTC
NA TRBJ2-7 TRBV13 TRBD2 CASSLVGGRAHEQYF TGTGCCAGCAGCTTAGTTGGCGGGAGGGCCCACGAGCAGTACTTC
few TRBJ2-1 TRBV5-1 NA CASNPDNAYNEQFF TGCGCCAGCAACCCAGACAACGCGTACAATGAGCAGTTCTTC
NA TRBJ2-7 TRBV10-3 NA CAISDGYEQYF TGTGCCATCAGTGACGGCTACGAGCAGTACTTC
NA TRBJ2-1 TRBV28 TRBD1 CASSHPSEGTGGTSEQFF TGTGCCAGCAGCCACCCTTCGGAGGGGACAGGGGGGACGAGTGAGCAGTTCTTC
NA TRBJ2-7 TRBV28 TRBD2 CASSQTSGNEQYF TGTGCCAGCAGTCAGACTAGCGGGAACGAGCAGTACTTC
once TRBJ2-1 TRBV4-1 NA CASSQGLDHGRDSYNEQFF TGCGCCAGCAGCCAAGGGTTGGATCACGGGAGAGACTCCTACAATGAGCAGTTCTTC
NA TRBJ1-1 TRBV19 NA CASSRGSRLNTEAFF TGTGCCAGTAGTAGAGGCAGTCGTTTGAACACTGAAGCTTTCTTT
NA TRBJ1-1 TRBV2 NA CASSGGGGFVNTEAFF TGTGCCAGCAGTGGAGGGGGGGGTTTCGTGAACACTGAAGCTTTCTTT
once TRBJ1-5 TRBV19 TRBD1 CASSEQGNQPQHF TGTGCCAGTAGTGAACAGGGGAATCAGCCCCAGCATTTT
NA TRBJ1-1 TRBV5-4 NA CASSLIGRQAEAFF TGTGCCAGCAGCTTGATAGGCAGGCAAGCTGAAGCTTTCTTT
once TRBJ1-5 TRBV6-1 NA CASSVIASGNQPQHF TGTGCCAGCAGTGTCATCGCGAGTGGCAATCAGCCCCAGCATTTT
NA TRBJ1-2 TRBV27 TRBD1 CASSFKPGQGLHGYTF TGTGCCAGCAGTTTTAAACCGGGACAGGGATTGCATGGCTACACCTTC
few TRBJ2-7 TRBV7-2 TRBD2 CASSSGLAGPYEQYF TGTGCCAGCAGCTCGGGACTAGCGGGGCCCTACGAGCAGTACTTC
once TRBJ1-1 TRBV2 NA CASSTRQSEAFF TGTGCCAGCAGTACTCGACAGTCTGAAGCTTTCTTT
NA TRBJ2-7 TRBV5-1 TRBD1 CASSSDRASYEQYF TGCGCCAGCAGCTCGGACAGGGCATCCTACGAGCAGTACTTC